This note documents a single TCR beta chain sequence. Its antigen is not known. The data were taken from a study of Graves' ophthalmopathy and Graves' hyperthyroidism. RNA transcripts were the source from which TCR beta CDR3 regions were amplified. The authors performed first-round RT-PCR with HTBI primers and then a second-round multiplex PCR. TCRdb processed the multiplex PCR reads anew with MiXCR; each CDR3 protein has one entry. The data show 40,000 or so distinct CDR3 sequences, 40% to 65% seen once. PBMCs came from approximately 10 ml of fresh peripheral blood. Findings and limits, study-wide: Blood was where most expanded thyroid clonotypes above 0.001 frequency also turned up. Sensitivity of approximately 88% and specificity of about 77% were achieved when a 13-signature model separated ophthalmopathy from stable hyperthyroidism.

The sequencing input was peripheral blood. This TCR was sampled from an adult man with Graves' ophthalmopathy.

The CDR3 here is CASSSGLRGGNQPQHF. The DNA for the CDR3 is TGTGCCAGCAGCTCGGGACTGAGAGGGGGCAATCAGCCCCAGCATTTT. The chain recombines TRBV7-9 with TRBJ1-5; D possibly corresponds to TRBD1 (5 bases). This CDR3 comprises 16 residues. The V gene lost 4 bases and the J gene lost 2 bases, with 15 bases spanning the gap. CDR1 is SEHNR and CDR2 is FQNEAQ in the germline V gene (reference sequence).